This T cell receptor beta chain was obtained from a study of T cell responses to AZD1222 COVID-19 vaccine. Study observations and caveats: Following two doses of AZD1222, Spike-specific TCR breadth and depth rose.

This CDR3 contains 14 residues. The V segment lost 4 bases and the J segment 4 bases; nucleotides outside the gene matches: 4. Germline V gene sequence: CDR1 SGHNT, CDR2 YYREEE (reference sequence). The table lists this clone with a count of one. Its antigen is unidentified. Produced via immunoSEQ multiplex PCR; TCRdb's table is partial and in-frame only. The data show about 190,000 clones, with over 80% seen just once and about 3% held by the top ten. The receptor's source is an adult in good health. Sequencing used peripheral blood, obtained on day 0 of MenACWY control vaccination. The chain carries TRBV5-4 and TRBJ2-3; 9 bases map to TRBD1. CDR3 bases: TGTGCCAGCAGCCCGGGACAGGGTGCAGATACGCAGTATTTT. Amino acids: CASSPGQGADTQYF.